Presented here are 21 T cell receptor beta chains from one specimen sequenced in a study of T cell clonality in common variable immunodeficiency. Antigens for these TCRs are unknown. General observations from the study: Fewer deletions and N-nucleotide insertions were reportedly seen in common variable immunodeficiency TCR beta sequences.

The repertoire was sequenced with immunoSEQ multiplex PCR; TCRdb's copy has only in-frame clones and lacks some. This table holds 25,000 to 30,000 clones with no singletons; the top ten claim 20% to 25%. Sequences were obtained from peripheral blood mononuclear cells. The origin of the receptors is a human donor with common variable immunodeficiency.

This clone showed up many times. Coverage ceases 3 residues before the CDR3 finishes, and the germline J gene fills in the end. The chain links TRBV30 to TRBJ2-1, with no clear D. Germline lookup yields CDR1 GTSNPN and CDR2 SVGIG (reference sequence). Trimming shortened V by 0 bases and J by 3 bases, and 9 bases separated the two germline ends. This CDR3 is built from 14 residues. CDR3 DNA (partial): TGTGCCTGGAGTGTATCACGGTTCTACAATGAG. The encoded protein is CAWSVSRFYNE. The CDR3 reads in full as CAWSVSRFYNEQFF.

This clone came up many times. The read ends 3 residues before the CDR3 terminus; that terminus is restored from the germline J gene. This chain joins TRBV2 and TRBJ2-4; D is undetermined. Germline V gene sequence: CDR1 SNHLY, CDR2 FYNNEI. The CDR3 has 15 amino acids. V lost 3 bases, J lost 5 bases, and 14 bases lay in between. The part of the CDR3 DNA that was read is TGTGCCAGCAGTGACCCCAGGAAGTTAGAAAACATT. Amino acid sequence: CASSDPRKLENI. The full CDR3 protein reads CASSDPRKLENIQYF.

At least ten counts were recorded for this clone. The chain's CDR3 is CSATVYYGYTF. Partial CDR3 DNA: TGCAGTGCTACAGTGTACTATGGC. This rearrangement joins TRBV20-1 to TRBJ1-2; unclear D gene. The CDR3 goes on 3 residues after the read ends, and that part is filled in from the germline J gene. The germline CDR1 and CDR2 sequences are DFQATT and SNEGSKA (reference sequence). Trimming took off 4 bases at V and 3 bases at J, with 6 bases between the two ends. CDR3 length: 11 amino acids.

In the case of this clone: The CDR3 end is not reached by the read, which stops 3 residues before it; the germline J gene fills it in. The rearrangement links TRBV6-1 to TRBJ1-1, with 9 bases identical to TRBD1. This CDR3 is 15 amino acids long. Losses at the gene ends were 1 base for V and 3 bases for J; bases not matched to a gene: 3. CDR1 is MNHNS and CDR2 is SASEGT in the germline V gene. The CDR3 bases that were read are TGTGCCAGCAGTGAAGTCGGGACAGGGCACACTGAA. Its protein is CASSEVGTGHTE. The whole CDR3 is CASSEVGTGHTEAFF.

In this sample, this clone turned up many times. The read ends 3 residues shy of where the CDR3 ends; the end is completed using the germline J gene. The chain recombines TRBV29-1 with TRBJ2-3, with a weak D call TRBD2 (5 bases). CDR1 is SQVTM and CDR2 is ANQGSEA in the germline V gene. V was shortened by 5 bases and J by 5 bases, with 5 bases between the two germline ends. The CDR3 has 10 residues. CDR3: CSVRGDTQYF. The part of the CDR3 DNA that was read is TGCAGCGTTCGGGGAGATACG.

This clone was seen many times. The CDR3 extends 3 residues past the end of the read, so its final part is completed from the germline J gene. This rearrangement joins TRBV18 to TRBJ2-7, with D possibly TRBD2 on 6 matching bases. The germline V and J ends were trimmed by 2 bases and 4 bases, with 18 bases remaining between them. CDR1 is KGHSH, CDR2 LQKENI, per germline. CDR3 length: 16 residues. CDR3 DNA (partial): TGTGCCAGCTCACCAGTCTGGGTTGCGGGAAGTTACGAG. Translating gives CASSPVWVAGSYE. The CDR3 reads in full as CASSPVWVAGSYEQYF.

This clone turned up a few times. With the read ending 3 residues before the CDR3 end, the germline J gene is used to fill in that end. The chain links TRBV29-1 to TRBJ2-5; a possible D gene is TRBD1 (6 bases). Germline-derived CDR1 and CDR2 are SQVTM and ANQGSEA. This CDR3 spans 16 amino acids. V shed 3 bases and J shed 3 bases, with 20 bases lying between them. CDR3 loop: CSVEQGTGLLEETQYF. The sequenced CDR3 bases are TGCAGCGTTGAGCAGGGGACGGGGCTACTGGAAGAGACC. The variable domain in full, completed from reference TRBV29-1 and TRBJ2-5, reads SAVISQKPSRDICQRGTSLTIQCQVDSQVTMMFWYRQQPGQSLTLIATANQGSEATYESGFVIDKFPISRPNLTFSTLTVSNMSPEDSSIYLCSVEQGTGLLEETQYFGPGTRLLVL.

This CDR3 is CASSPASGGVEQFF. CDR3 DNA, as far as it was read: TGTGCCAGCAGCCCGGCTAGCGGGGGGGTTGAG. V and J are TRBV7-7 and TRBJ2-1; TRBD2 agrees at 12 bases. The read comes to an end 3 residues before the CDR3 does, leaving the germline J gene to fill in the end. Looked up from germline, CDR1 is SSHAT and CDR2 is FNYEAQ (reference sequence). J gave up 9 bases and V 5 bases, and 5 bases lay outside the gene matches. The CDR3 totals 14 residues.

This clone was detected many times. The CDR3: CASSIEGGRGLTDTQYF. Partial CDR3 DNA: TGTGCCAGTAGTATAGAGGGCGGCAGGGGTCTCACAGATACG. V and J are TRBV19 and TRBJ2-3, with D possibly TRBD1 on 6 matching bases. The read finishes 3 residues shy of the CDR3 end, and the germline J gene is used to complete it. The V gene's germline CDR1 is LNHDA and CDR2 SQIVND (reference sequence). The ends were cut back, 0 bases at V and 2 bases at J, with 15 bases in the middle. CDR3 length: 17 residues.

This clone was counted ten times or more. The sequence runs out 3 residues before the end of the CDR3; the remainder is reconstructed from the germline J gene. The rearrangement uses TRBV7-8 and TRBJ2-7; 7 nucleotides line up with TRBD2. CDR1 SGHVS and CDR2 FQNEAQ come from the germline V gene. This CDR3 spans 14 amino acids. J lost 2 bases, V lost 0 bases, and 1 base had no gene match. The CDR3 sequence: CASSLAGGAYEQYF. The part of the CDR3 DNA that was read is TGTGCCAGCAGCTTAGCGGGGGGGGCCTACGAG.

This clone came up many times. The DNA ends 3 residues before the CDR3 does, and the rest of the CDR3 is filled in from the germline J gene. This chain uses TRBV7-9 with TRBJ2-1; no clear D. Germline V gene data show CDR1 as SEHNR and CDR2 as FQNEAQ (reference sequence). Trimming cost V 6 bases and J 7 bases, with 10 bases left between them. This CDR3 has 12 amino acids. The CDR3 bases that were read are TGTGCCAGCAGGTCCCGGTTAAATGAG. It translates to CASRSRLNE. The entire CDR3 sequence reads CASRSRLNEQFF.

Concerning this clone: The sequenced fragment ends 3 residues before the CDR3 boundary, so the rest is inferred from the germline J gene. J is TRBJ2-1 and V is TRBV18; the D gene is possibly TRBD1 (7 bases). The germline gives CDR1 KGHSH, CDR2 LQKENI. V was pared by 0 bases and J by 8 bases, with 26 bases between. The CDR3 consists of 19 residues. Partial CDR3 DNA: TGTGCCAGCTCACCACCTAGCGGACCCCTTAACCCTACAGGGGATGAG. Translation gives CASSPPSGPLNPTGDE. The whole CDR3 reads CASSPPSGPLNPTGDEQFF.

This clone has a handful of counts. The read halts 3 residues ahead of the CDR3 end, with the missing end drawn from the germline J gene. The V and J genes are TRBV11-2 and TRBJ1-5, with a weak D call TRBD1 (5 bases). Germline CDR1 and CDR2: SGHAT and FQNNGV. V was pared by 5 bases and J by 6 bases, with 11 bases between. This CDR3 has 13 amino acids. The CDR3 sequence is CASSQGRGQPQHF. The CDR3 bases that were read are TGTGCCAGCAGCCAGGGAAGAGGTCAGCCC.

To note about this clone: The read is 3 residues too short to cover the CDR3 end, so that end is filled in from the germline J gene. V usage is TRBV2 and J usage is TRBJ2-7, with a weak D call TRBD1 (6 bases). V was clipped by 7 bases and J by 3 bases, with 13 bases between them. Looked up from germline, CDR1 is SNHLY and CDR2 is FYNNEI. The CDR3 contains 13 residues. CDR3 loop: CASIRQVVYEQYF. The sequenced part of the CDR3 DNA is TGTGCCAGCATTCGACAGGTCGTCTACGAG.

Ten or more counts support this clone. The read gets to within 3 residues of the CDR3 end, and the germline J gene fills in the rest. This chain connects TRBV6-2 or TRBV6-3 to TRBJ2-2; D might be TRBD2 (6 bases). Germline lookup yields CDR1 MNHEY and CDR2 SVGEGT. V shed 0 bases and J shed 7 bases, with 15 bases lying between them. The CDR3 length is 16 residues. The sequenced part of the CDR3 DNA is TGTGCCAGCAGTTACTCGGGACTCCGGCTGGTCGGGGAG. It specifies CASSYSGLRLVGE. The whole CDR3 is CASSYSGLRLVGELFF.

This clone was picked up a small number of times. At one boundary the junction diverges from the germline segment, which might be a read error. From the germline J gene comes the end of the CDR3, since the read stops 3 residues before it. V gene TRBV7-9 combines with J gene TRBJ1-2; D is possibly TRBD1 (6 bases). The CDR3 is 12 residues long. CDR1 and CDR2 (germline): SEHNR, FQNEAQ (reference sequence). The CDR3 DNA, read in part, is TGTTCCAGCAGCTTACAGGGTAGGGGC. It encodes CSSSLQGRG. Given in full, the CDR3 is CSSSLQGRGYTF. Full variable domain (missing parts from reference TRBV7-9 and TRBJ1-2): DTGVSQNPRHKITKRGQNVTFRCDPISEHNRLYWYRQTLGQGPEFLTYFQNEAQLEKSRLLSDRFSAERPKGSFSTLEIQRTEQGDSAMYLCSSSLQGRGYTFGSGTRLTVV.

Notes on this clone: The CDR3 extends 3 residues past the end of the read, so its final part is completed from the germline J gene. This chain connects TRBV5-1 to TRBJ2-7, with 7 bases lining up with TRBD1. The CDR3 totals 17 residues. Per the germline V gene, CDR1 is SGHRS and CDR2 is YFSETQ. With 0 bases clipped from V and 0 bases from J, the junction kept 9 bases outside the gene matches. The part of the CDR3 DNA that was read is TGCGCCAGCAGCTTGGGGGGATTAAGGGACAGCTCCTACGAG. Protein sequence: CASSLGGLRDSSYE. The entire CDR3 protein reads CASSLGGLRDSSYEQYF.

With respect to this clone: The read ends 3 residues shy of where the CDR3 ends; the end is completed using the germline J gene. Within the sample, other DNA sequences also encode this same CDR3. V and J are TRBV18 and TRBJ1-2; D call uncertain. Trimming stripped 6 bases from V and 7 bases from J, with 15 bases between. The CDR3 is 13 residues long. Looked up from germline, CDR1 is KGHSH and CDR2 is LQKENI. The CDR3 DNA, read in part, is TGTGCCAGCTCCGGGGTGAGGGTGGGTGGC. Encoded protein: CASSGVRVGG. The whole CDR3 is CASSGVRVGGYTF.

This clone has a count of ten or more. The read stops 3 residues short of the end of the CDR3; the missing end is completed from the germline J gene. The chain uses TRBV5-5 and TRBJ2-5; TRBD1 matches 9 bases. Germline V CDR1 and CDR2: SGHKS, YYEKEE (reference sequence). The CDR3 runs to 15 residues. The ends lost 0 bases at V and 5 bases at J; junction bases unmatched: 5. The part of the CDR3 DNA that was read is TGTGCCAGCAGCTTGGGACAGGGGGTCCGGGAGACC. It yields the protein CASSLGQGVRET. The full CDR3 protein is CASSLGQGVRETQYF. The full variable domain, rest sourced from reference TRBV5-5 and TRBJ2-5, is DAGVTQSPTHLIKTRGQQVTLRCSPISGHKSVSWYQQVLGQGPQFIFQYYEKEERGRGNFPDRFSARQFPNYSSELNVNALLLGDSALYLCASSLGQGVRETQYFGPGTRLLVL.

In this sample, this clone turned up many times. Coverage ceases 3 residues before the CDR3 finishes, and the germline J gene fills in the end. The chain recombines TRBV20-1 with TRBJ2-1; TRBD2 aligns across 13 bases. CDR1 and CDR2 from the germline V gene are DFQATT and SNEGSKA (reference sequence). CDR3 size: 14 residues. The V segment lost 3 bases and the J segment 7 bases; nucleotides outside the gene matches: 3. The chain's CDR3 is CSASRLAGGNEQFF. The DNA read from the CDR3 is TGCAGTGCTAGCCGACTAGCGGGGGGAAATGAG.

This clone has at least ten counts. The read stops 3 residues short of the end of the CDR3; the missing end is completed from the germline J gene. The V and J genes are TRBV7-8 and TRBJ1-4; TRBD1 aligns across 10 bases. The J segment lost 6 bases and the V segment lost 4 bases, leaving 2 bases of the junction unmatched. The germline V gene encodes CDR1 SGHVS and CDR2 FQNEAQ. CDR3 length: 14 amino acids. CDR3 DNA (partial): TGTGCCAGCAGCTCGACAGGGGGCCATGAAAAA. Translation: CASSSTGGHEK. The full CDR3 reads CASSSTGGHEKLFF.